This T cell receptor (beta chain) was obtained from a study of beta chain features in type 1 diabetes. Turning to the study itself: Cell yields, age and gender were similar between patients and healthy donors. Points from the study as a whole: Type 1 diabetes patients showed a moderate but significant shortening of TCRB CDR3s in all four CD4+ subsets. It was among patients, rather than healthy donors, that naive, central memory and Treg TCRB repertoires appeared more similar.

V was clipped by 4 bases and J by 2 bases; unmatched bases: 5. Germline values: CDR1 SGHTA, CDR2 FQGNSA. This CDR3 comprises 15 residues. One heparinised blood draw averaging about 116 mL was given by each donor. Comments on this clone: Its antigen remains unidentified.

The investigators reverse transcribed all of the isolated RNA, so they sequenced expressed TCRB transcripts. Profiling relied on immunoSEQ multiplex PCR, and the TCRdb table lists in-frame clones only, not all of them. In the table there are some 70,000 clones, about 48% of which are singletons. The chain couples TRBV7-2 to TRBJ1-3; 7 bases map to TRBD1. The sequence came from a man younger than 40 with type 1 diabetes. The sample taken for sequencing was central memory CD4+ T cells from blood. CDR3 protein: CASSSRGRPGNTIYF. The CDR3 bases are TGTGCCAGCAGCTCCAGGGGGAGGCCTGGAAACACCATATATTTT.